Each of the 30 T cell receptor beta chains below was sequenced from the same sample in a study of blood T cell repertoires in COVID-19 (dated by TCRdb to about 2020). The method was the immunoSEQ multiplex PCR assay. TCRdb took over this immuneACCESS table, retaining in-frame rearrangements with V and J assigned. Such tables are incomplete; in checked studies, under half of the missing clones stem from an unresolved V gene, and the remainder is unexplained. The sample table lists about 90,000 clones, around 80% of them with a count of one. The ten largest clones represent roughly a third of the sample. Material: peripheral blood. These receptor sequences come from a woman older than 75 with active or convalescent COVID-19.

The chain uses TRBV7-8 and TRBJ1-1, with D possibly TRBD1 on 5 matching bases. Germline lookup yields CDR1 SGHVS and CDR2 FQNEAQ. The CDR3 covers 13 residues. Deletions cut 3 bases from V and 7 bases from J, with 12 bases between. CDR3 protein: CASSFRGGGEAFF. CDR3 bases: TGTGCCAGCAGCTTTAGGGGCGGGGGTGAAGCTTTCTTT.

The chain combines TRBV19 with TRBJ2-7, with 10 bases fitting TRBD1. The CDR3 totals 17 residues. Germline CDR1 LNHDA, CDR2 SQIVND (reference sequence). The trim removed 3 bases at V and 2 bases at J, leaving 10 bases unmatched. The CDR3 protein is CASSIAGGQGEPYEQYF. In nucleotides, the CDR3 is TGTGCCAGTAGTATCGCTGGCGGACAGGGGGAACCCTACGAGCAGTACTTC.

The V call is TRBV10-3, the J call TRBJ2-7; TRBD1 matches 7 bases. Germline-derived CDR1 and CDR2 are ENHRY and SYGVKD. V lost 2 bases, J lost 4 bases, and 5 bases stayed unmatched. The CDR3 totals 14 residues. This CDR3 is CAISEDRAKYEQYF. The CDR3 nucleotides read TGTGCCATCAGTGAGGACAGGGCTAAATACGAGCAGTACTTC.

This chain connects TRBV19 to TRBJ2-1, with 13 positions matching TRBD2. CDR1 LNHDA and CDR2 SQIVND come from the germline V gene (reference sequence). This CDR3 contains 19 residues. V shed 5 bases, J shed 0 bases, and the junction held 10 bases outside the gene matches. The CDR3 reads CASSLFGTSGTSSYNEQFF. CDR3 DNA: TGTGCCAGTAGTCTGTTCGGGACTAGCGGGACGAGCTCCTACAATGAGCAGTTCTTC. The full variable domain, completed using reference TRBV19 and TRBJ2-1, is DGGITQSPKYLFRKEGQNVTLSCEQNLNHDAMYWYRQDPGQGLRLIYYSQIVNDFQKGDIAEGYSVSREKKESFPLTVTSAQKNPTAFYLCASSLFGTSGTSSYNEQFFGPGTRLTVL.

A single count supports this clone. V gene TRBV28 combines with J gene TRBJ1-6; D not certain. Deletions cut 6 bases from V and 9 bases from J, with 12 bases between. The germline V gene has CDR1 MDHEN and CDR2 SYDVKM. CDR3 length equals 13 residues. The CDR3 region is CASRPPSPSPLHF. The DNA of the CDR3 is TGTGCCAGCAGACCTCCTAGTCCTTCACCCCTCCACTTT.

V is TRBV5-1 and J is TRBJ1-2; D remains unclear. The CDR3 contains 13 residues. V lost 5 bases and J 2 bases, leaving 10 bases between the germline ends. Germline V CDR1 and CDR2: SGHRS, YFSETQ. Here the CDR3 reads CASSISRNYGYTF. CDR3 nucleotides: TGCGCCAGCAGTATCAGTCGCAACTATGGCTACACCTTC.

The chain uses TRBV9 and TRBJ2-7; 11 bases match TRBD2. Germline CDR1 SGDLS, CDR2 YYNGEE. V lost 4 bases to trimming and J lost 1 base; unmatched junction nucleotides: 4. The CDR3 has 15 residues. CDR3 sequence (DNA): TGTGCCAGCAGCCCCGGGACTAGCGGATCCTACGAGCAGTACTTC. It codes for CASSPGTSGSYEQYF.

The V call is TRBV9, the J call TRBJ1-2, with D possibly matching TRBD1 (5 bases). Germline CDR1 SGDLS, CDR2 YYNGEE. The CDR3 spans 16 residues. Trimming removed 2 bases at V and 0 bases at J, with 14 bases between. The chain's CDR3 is CASSVGLRVSNYGYTF. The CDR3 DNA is TGTGCCAGCAGCGTTGGTCTCAGGGTTTCTAACTATGGCTACACCTTC.

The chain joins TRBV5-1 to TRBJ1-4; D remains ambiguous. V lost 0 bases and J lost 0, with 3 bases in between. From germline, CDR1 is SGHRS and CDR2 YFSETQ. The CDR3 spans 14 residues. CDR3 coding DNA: TGCGCCAGCAGCTTGGGAGCAACTAATGAAAAACTGTTTTTT. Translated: CASSLGATNEKLFF.

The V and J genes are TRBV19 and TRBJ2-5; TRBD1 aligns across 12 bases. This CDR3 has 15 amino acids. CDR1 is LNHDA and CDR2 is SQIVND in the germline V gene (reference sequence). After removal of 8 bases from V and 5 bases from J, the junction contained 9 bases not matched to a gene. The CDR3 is CASSAGTGGSETQYF. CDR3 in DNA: TGTGCCAGTTCGGCCGGGACAGGGGGCTCGGAGACCCAGTACTTC.

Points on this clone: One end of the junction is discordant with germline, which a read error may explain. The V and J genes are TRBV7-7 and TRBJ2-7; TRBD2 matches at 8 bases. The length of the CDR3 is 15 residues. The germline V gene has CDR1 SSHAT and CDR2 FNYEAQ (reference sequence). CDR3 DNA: TGTGCTAGCAGCTTAGGCCCGGGGGGGAACTACGAGCAGTACTTC. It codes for CASSLGPGGNYEQYF.

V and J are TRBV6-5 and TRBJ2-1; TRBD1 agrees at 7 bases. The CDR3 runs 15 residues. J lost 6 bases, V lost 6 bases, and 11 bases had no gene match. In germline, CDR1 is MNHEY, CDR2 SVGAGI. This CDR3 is CASSSTGVGFNEQFF. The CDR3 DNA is TGTGCCAGCAGCTCAACAGGGGTGGGTTTCAATGAGCAGTTCTTC.

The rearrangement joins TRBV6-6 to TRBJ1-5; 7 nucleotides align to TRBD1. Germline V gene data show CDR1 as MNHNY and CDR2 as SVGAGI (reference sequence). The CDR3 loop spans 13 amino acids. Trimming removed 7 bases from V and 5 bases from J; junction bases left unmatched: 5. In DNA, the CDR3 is TGTGCCAGCAACAGGGACAGCTATCAGCCCCAGCATTTT. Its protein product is CASNRDSYQPQHF.

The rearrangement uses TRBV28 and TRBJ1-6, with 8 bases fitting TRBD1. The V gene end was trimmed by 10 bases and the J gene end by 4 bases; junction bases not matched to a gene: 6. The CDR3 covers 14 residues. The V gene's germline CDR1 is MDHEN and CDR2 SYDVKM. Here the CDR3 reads CATSGGWYNSPLHF. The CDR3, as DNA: TGTGCCACCTCAGGGGGCTGGTATAATTCACCCCTCCACTTT.

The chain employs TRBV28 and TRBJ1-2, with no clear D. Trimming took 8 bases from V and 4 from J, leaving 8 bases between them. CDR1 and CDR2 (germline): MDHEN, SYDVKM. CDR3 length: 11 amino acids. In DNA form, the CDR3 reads TGTGCCAGCGGACTCCCCTATGGCTACACCTTC. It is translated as CASGLPYGYTF.

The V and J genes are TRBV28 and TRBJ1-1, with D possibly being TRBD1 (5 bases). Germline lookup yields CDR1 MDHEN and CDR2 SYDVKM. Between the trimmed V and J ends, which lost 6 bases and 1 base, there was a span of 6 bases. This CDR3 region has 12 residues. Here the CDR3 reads CASSTGNTEAFF. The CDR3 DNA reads TGTGCCAGCAGCACAGGGAACACTGAAGCTTTCTTT.

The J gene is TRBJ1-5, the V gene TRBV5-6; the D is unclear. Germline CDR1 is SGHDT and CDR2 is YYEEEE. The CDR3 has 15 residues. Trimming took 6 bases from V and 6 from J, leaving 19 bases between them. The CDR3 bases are TGTGCCAGCACTTTGATGGGGAGCGAGGTTCAGCCCCAGCATTTT. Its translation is CASTLMGSEVQPQHF.

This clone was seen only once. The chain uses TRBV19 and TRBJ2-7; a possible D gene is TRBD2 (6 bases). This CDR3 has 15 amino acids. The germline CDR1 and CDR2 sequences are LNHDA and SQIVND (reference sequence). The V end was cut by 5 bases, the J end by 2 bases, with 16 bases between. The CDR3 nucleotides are TGTGCCAGTAGTGTCCAAGGCGGGACCCCCTACGAGCAGTACTTC. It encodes CASSVQGGTPYEQYF. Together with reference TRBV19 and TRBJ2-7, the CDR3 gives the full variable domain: DGGITQSPKYLFRKEGQNVTLSCEQNLNHDAMYWYRQDPGQGLRLIYYSQIVNDFQKGDIAEGYSVSREKKESFPLTVTSAQKNPTAFYLCASSVQGGTPYEQYFGPGTRLTVT.

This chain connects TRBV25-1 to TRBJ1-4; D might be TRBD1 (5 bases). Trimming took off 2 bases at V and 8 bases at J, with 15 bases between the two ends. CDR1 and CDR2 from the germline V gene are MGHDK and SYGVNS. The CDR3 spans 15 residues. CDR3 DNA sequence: TGTGCCAGCAGTGAACCCGGGGGGGGTTGGGAAAAACTGTTTTTT. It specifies CASSEPGGGWEKLFF.

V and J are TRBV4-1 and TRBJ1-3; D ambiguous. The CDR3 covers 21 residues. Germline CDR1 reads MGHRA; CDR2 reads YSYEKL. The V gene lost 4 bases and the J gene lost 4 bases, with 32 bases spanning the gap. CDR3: CASSPKGLGRGTLKTGNTIYF. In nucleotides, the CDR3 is TGCGCCAGCAGCCCGAAGGGATTAGGACGGGGAACATTAAAAACCGGAAACACCATATATTTT.

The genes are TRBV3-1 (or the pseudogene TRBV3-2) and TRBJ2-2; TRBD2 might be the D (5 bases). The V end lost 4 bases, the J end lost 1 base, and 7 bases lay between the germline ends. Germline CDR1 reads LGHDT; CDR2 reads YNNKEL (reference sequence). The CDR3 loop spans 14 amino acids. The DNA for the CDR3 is TGTGCCAGCAGCCGACGGGAGAACACCGGGGAGCTGTTTTTT. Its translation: CASSRRENTGELFF.

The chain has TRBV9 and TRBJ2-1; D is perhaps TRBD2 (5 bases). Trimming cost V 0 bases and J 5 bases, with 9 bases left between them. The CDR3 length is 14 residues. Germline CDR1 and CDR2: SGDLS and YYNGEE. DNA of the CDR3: TGTGCCAGCAGCGTAGGGACTCTTAACAATGAGCAGTTCTTC. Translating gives CASSVGTLNNEQFF. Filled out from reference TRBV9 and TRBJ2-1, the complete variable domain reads DSGVTQTPKHLITATGQRVTLRCSPRSGDLSVYWYQQSLDQGLQFLIQYYNGEERAKGNILERFSAQQFPDLHSELNLSSLELGDSALYFCASSVGTLNNEQFFGPGTRLTVL.

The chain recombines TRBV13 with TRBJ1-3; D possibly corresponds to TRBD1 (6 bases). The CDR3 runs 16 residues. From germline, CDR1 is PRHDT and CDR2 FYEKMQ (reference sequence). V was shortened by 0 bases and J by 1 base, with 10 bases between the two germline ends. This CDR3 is CASSLGQTGSGNTIYF. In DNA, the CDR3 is TGTGCCAGCAGCTTAGGTCAAACAGGGTCTGGAAACACCATATATTTT.

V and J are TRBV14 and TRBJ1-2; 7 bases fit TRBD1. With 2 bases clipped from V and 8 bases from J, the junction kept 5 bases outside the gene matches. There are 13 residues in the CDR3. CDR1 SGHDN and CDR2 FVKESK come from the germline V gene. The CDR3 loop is CASSQMQGGGYTF. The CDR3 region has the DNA TGTGCCAGCAGCCAAATGCAGGGGGGAGGCTACACCTTC.

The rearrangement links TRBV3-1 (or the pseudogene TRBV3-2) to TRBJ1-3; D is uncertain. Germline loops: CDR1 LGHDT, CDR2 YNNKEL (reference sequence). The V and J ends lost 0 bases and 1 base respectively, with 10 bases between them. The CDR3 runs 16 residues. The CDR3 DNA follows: TGTGCCAGCAGCCAAGATGAGAGGAGTTCTGGAAACACCATATATTTT. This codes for CASSQDERSSGNTIYF.

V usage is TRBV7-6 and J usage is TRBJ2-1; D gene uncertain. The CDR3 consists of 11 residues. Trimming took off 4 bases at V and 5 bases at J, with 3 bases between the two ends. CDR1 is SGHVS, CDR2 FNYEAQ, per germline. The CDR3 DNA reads TGTGCCAGCAGCTCAAACAATGAGCAGTTCTTC. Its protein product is CASSSNNEQFF.

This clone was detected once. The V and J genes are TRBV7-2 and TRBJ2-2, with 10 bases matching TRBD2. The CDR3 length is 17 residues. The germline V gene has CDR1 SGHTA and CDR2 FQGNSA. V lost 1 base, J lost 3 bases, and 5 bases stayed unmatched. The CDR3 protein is CASSLVAGGGYTGELFF. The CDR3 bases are TGTGCCAGCAGCTTAGTAGCGGGGGGCGGATACACCGGGGAGCTGTTTTTT.

The CDR3, as DNA: TGTGCCAGCAGTACTCATACAGGGGGGTCTGAGCAGTTCTTC. Protein: CASSTHTGGSEQFF. The chain employs TRBV6-5 and TRBJ2-1; the match to TRBD1 covers 8 bases. This CDR3 is 14 amino acids long. V gave up 5 bases and J gave up 9 bases; unmatched junction bases: 9. Germline CDR1 is MNHEY and CDR2 is SVGAGI.

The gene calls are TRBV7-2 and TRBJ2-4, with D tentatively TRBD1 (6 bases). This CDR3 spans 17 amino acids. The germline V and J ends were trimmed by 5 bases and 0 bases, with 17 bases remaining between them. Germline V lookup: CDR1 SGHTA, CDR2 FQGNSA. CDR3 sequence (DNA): TGTGCCAGCAGCGCCCCCCCGGGACAACGAGCCAAAAACATTCAGTACTTC. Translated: CASSAPPGQRAKNIQYF.

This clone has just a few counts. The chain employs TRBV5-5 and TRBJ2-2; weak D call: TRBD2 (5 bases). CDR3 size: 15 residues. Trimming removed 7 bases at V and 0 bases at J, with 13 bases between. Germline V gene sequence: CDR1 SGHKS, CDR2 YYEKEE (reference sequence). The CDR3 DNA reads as TGTGCCAGCGAGTCGGGAACAACGAACACCGGGGAGCTGTTTTTT. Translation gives CASESGTTNTGELFF.